This T cell receptor beta chain derives from a study of CXCR3-negative and CXCR3-positive naive CD8 T cells (dated by TCRdb to the late 2010s). Study-level background: In total, 120 million to 150 million TRB reads were obtained, which works out to roughly 1.5 +/- 0.3 million reads per library. Diversity and physicochemical repertoire analyses were performed on approximately 10 donors pooled from two independent experiments. TRBV-TRBJ cluster analysis included naive subsets from roughly 5 donors and memory cells from 3 donors. Overall study outcomes, separate from this receptor: Repertoire diversity was comparably high in both naive subsets but much lower in memory CD8+ T cells. Because CXCR3 expression was partially decreased after cryopreservation, freshly isolated PBMCs were used for most assays. Because surface CD5, which has been linked to self-reactivity in mice, was comparable between naive subsets, TCR interaction strength was also inferred from TRB CDR3 physicochemical properties. TRBV-TRBJ usage was similar between naive CXCR3-negative and CXCR3-positive cells from the same donor, while memory cells showed distinct patterns.

On this clonotype: It has no known antigen specificity.

Each CD8+ T cell subset was flow-sorted in triplicate, and around 300,000 cells per subset were placed directly into RLT lysis buffer. Peripheral blood mononuclear cells were isolated from buffy coats using standard density gradient centrifugation. Total RNA was extracted from sorted cells with an RNeasy Mini Kit. Sequenced using a NextSeq 550. The Human TCR Profiling Kit (MiLaboratory) was used to prepare UMI-labeled 5' RACE TRB cDNA libraries. The full amount of extracted RNA was used for cDNA synthesis, and the full amount of resulting cDNA was used for PCR amplification. Libraries were prepared in parallel using an identical number of PCR cycles. Per the original workflow: MIGEC and MiXCR extracted about 48,000 +/- 9,800 unique UMI-labeled TRB cDNA molecules per library, requiring at least two reads per UMI. On average, around 40,000 +/- 10,000 functional in-frame TRB CDR3 nucleotide clonotypes lacking stop codons were found per library. After downsampling to 5000 UMI-labeled TRB molecules per sample, diversity metrics, including normalized Shannon-Wiener and Chao1, were computed in VDJtools. For the central five CDR3 residues, VDJtools calculated physicochemical properties weighted by clonotype size, namely interaction energy, strength, volume and Kidera factor 4. Following TCRdb reprocessing, every CDR3 protein sequence forms one entry, and DNA is not provided. These V and J calls are TCRdb output, not the study's own analysis. The table held for this sample gives roughly 48,000 distinct CDR3 sequences. The top ten clones comprise around 16% of the sample.

From the germline V gene (reference sequence), CDR1 is WNHNN and CDR2 is SYGVQD. The CDR3 holds 16 amino acids from the cysteine to the phenylalanine. No DNA has been recorded. Recombination linked TRBV10-1 to TRBJ1-5; absent DNA, TCRdb's TRBD1 call cannot be checked. The sequence derives from a human donor in good health. Some clones in this sample may be carry-over from other donors' samples. The sequenced sample was memory CD8+ T cells from blood. What this sample's cell subset or site label stands for: conventional CD8+ memory T cells (TMEM), sorted as controls. The CDR3 loop reads CASSGQGVPFSQPQHF.